The source of this T cell receptor (beta chain) is a study of control samples from healthy donors and cancer patients. This CDR3 region has 15 residues. V lost 1 base and J lost 0, with 9 bases in between. CDR1 and CDR2 (germline): SGHRS, YFSETQ. Only in-frame clones appear in the TCRdb table, and some are missing; sequencing was by immunoSEQ multiplex PCR. The sample includes 120,000 or so clones, roughly 86% of them seen just once. The chain is built from TRBV5-1 and TRBJ2-3; unclear D gene. This sequence was found in a man in his 60s in good health. The specimen sequenced was blood. DNA of the CDR3: TGCGCCAGCAGCTTGTCGAGGTTAAGCACAGATACGCAGTATTTT. Protein sequence: CASSLSRLSTDTQYF.